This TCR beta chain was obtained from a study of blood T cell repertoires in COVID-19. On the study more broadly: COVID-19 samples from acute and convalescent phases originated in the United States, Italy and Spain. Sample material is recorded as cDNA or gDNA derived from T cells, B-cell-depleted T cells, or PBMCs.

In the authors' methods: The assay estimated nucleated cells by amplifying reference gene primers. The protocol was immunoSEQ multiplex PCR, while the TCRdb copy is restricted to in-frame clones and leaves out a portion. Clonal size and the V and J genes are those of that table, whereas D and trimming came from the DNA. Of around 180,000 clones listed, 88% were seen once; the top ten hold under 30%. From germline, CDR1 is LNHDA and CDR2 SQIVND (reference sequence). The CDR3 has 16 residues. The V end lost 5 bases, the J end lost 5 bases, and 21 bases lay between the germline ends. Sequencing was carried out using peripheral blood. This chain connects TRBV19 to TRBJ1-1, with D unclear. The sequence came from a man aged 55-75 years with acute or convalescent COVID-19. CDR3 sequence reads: CASSHSAGKRGTEAFF. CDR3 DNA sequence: TGTGCCAGTAGTCACTCAGCGGGCAAGAGAGGGACTGAAGCTTTCTTT.